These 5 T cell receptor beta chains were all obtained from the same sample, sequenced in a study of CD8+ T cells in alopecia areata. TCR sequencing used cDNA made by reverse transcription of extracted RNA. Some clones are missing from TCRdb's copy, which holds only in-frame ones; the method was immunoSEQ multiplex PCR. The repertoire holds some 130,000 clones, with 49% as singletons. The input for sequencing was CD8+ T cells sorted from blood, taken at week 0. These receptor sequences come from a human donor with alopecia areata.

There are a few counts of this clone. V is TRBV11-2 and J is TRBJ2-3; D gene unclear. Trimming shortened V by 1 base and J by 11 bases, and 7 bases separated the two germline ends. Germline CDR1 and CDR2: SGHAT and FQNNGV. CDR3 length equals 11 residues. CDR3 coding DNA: TGTGCCAGCAGCTTAGCCCAAGGGCAGTATTTT. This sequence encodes CASSLAQGQYF.

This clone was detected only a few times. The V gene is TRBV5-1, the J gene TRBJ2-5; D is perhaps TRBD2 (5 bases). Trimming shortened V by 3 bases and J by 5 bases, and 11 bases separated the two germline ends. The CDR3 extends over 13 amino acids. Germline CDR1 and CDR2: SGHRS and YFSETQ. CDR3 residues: CASSSISGETQYF. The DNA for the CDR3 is TGCGCCAGCAGCTCCATTTCGGGGGAGACCCAGTACTTC.

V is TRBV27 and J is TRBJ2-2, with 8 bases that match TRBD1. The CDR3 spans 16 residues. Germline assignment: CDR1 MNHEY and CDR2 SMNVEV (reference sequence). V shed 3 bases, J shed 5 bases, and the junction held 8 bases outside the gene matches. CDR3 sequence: CASSFLSGQVTGELFF. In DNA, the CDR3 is TGTGCCAGCAGTTTTTTATCGGGACAGGTGACCGGGGAGCTGTTTTTT.

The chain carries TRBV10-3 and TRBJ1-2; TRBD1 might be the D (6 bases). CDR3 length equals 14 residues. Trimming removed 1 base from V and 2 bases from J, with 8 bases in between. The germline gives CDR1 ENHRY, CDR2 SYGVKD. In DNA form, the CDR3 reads TGTGCCATCAGTGAGTTCGGACAGAACTATGGCTACACCTTC. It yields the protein CAISEFGQNYGYTF.

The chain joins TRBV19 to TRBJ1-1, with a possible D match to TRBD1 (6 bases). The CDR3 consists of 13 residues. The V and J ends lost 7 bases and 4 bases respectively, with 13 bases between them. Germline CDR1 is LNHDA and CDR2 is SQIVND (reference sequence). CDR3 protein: CASTPGTPTEAFF. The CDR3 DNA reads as TGTGCCAGTACTCCCGGGACACCCACTGAAGCTTTCTTT. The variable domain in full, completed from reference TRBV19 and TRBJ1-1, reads DGGITQSPKYLFRKEGQNVTLSCEQNLNHDAMYWYRQDPGQGLRLIYYSQIVNDFQKGDIAEGYSVSREKKESFPLTVTSAQKNPTAFYLCASTPGTPTEAFFGQGTRLTVV.